This TCR beta chain was sequenced for a study of blood T cell repertoires in COVID-19. The wider study: Sample material is recorded as cDNA or gDNA derived from T cells, B-cell-depleted T cells, or PBMCs.

The CDR3 runs to 13 residues. V lost 4 bases and J lost 3; bases outside the gene matches: 1. Germline values: CDR1 SNHLY, CDR2 FYNNEI. Sequenced by immunoSEQ multiplex PCR; TCRdb stores in-frame clones only, minus some. Of 50,000 to 65,000 clones listed, around four fifths are singletons. This clone is labeled medium-sized (0.01 to 0.1%). Sequenced material: peripheral blood. This receptor was obtained from a man aged 65 to 85 with acute or convalescent COVID-19. This rearrangement joins TRBV2 to TRBJ2-7, with TRBD1 identical over 9 bases. The CDR3 DNA reads TGTGCCAGCAGTGTGGGACAGGGCTACGAGCAGTACTTC. Translating gives CASSVGQGYEQYF.